A single sample is the source of the 3 T cell receptor beta chains below, sequenced in a study of regulatory T cells in long-lasting Graves disease. Indicated time point: newly diagnosed GD, antithyroid drugs for less than 3 months. TCR sequences were obtained from RNA taken from PBMCs. Construction of the TCR beta libraries employed iRepertoire HTBI primers in conjunction with Arm-PCR of CDR3 regions. Using its own MiXCR run on the multiplex PCR reads, TCRdb lists one record per CDR3 protein. The table has about 620,000 distinct CDR3 sequences, about 15% seen once. These records were also assigned to another study, of T cells in Graves' hyperthyroidism and ophthalmopathy.

The sample here was peripheral blood mononuclear cells (PBMCs), taken at new diagnosis, from a patient treated with antithyroid drugs. Every receptor here comes from a woman in her 30s with Graves disease.

This clonotype came up many times. The rearrangement links TRBV7-3 to TRBJ2-5; 7 bases map to TRBD1. CDR1 SGHTA and CDR2 FQGTGA come from the germline V gene. The V gene end was trimmed by 4 bases and the J gene end by 4 bases; junction bases not matched to a gene: 3. This CDR3 has 13 residues. In DNA, the CDR3 is TGTGCCAGCAGCTCTGACAGGGCAGAGACCCAGTACTTC. Translating it yields CASSSDRAETQYF.

In this sample, this clonotype turned up a few times. The chain links TRBV5-1 to TRBJ2-7, with TRBD1 identical over 7 bases. The CDR3 is 15 residues long. With 2 bases clipped from V and 5 bases from J, the junction kept 10 bases outside the gene matches. Germline assignment: CDR1 SGHRS and CDR2 YFSETQ. The CDR3 loop reads CASSLSGGPGNEQYF. CDR3 sequence (DNA): TGCGCCAGCAGCTTATCAGGGGGTCCCGGCAACGAGCAGTACTTC.

This clonotype was observed at least ten times. V gene TRBV7-9 combines with J gene TRBJ2-5; D is uncertain. The V gene lost 2 bases and the J gene lost 5 bases, with 15 bases spanning the gap. The CDR3 spans 15 residues. Germline CDR1 SEHNR, CDR2 FQNEAQ (reference sequence). The CDR3 here is CASSLLPARRETQYF. CDR3 in DNA: TGTGCCAGCAGCTTACTTCCCGCTAGAAGGGAGACCCAGTACTTC.